The clone carrying this TCR beta chain showed up just a few times. Sequenced by immunoSEQ multiplex PCR; TCRdb stores in-frame clones only, minus some. This sample has about 73,000 clones, with 70% to 90% found just once. Trimming removed 6 bases at V and 7 bases at J, with 16 bases between. The germline CDR1 and CDR2 sequences are LNHDA and SQIVND (reference sequence). The CDR3 covers 15 residues. This entry comes from a study of OX40 agonist ivuxolimab in advanced cancers. The chain employs TRBV19 and TRBJ1-6; tentative D call: TRBD1 (5 bases). The starting material was CD4+ or CD8+ T cells sorted from blood, obtained in a trial of the OX40 agonist ivuxolimab. The clonotype comes from an adult with an advanced solid tumor such as melanoma, head and neck, liver or kidney cancer. The CDR3 loop reads CASRKAGTENSPLHF. Here the CDR3 DNA reads TGTGCCAGTAGGAAGGCCGGGACCGAGAATTCACCCCTCCACTTT. The full variable domain, in which reference TRBV19 and TRBJ1-6 provide the parts outside the CDR3, is DGGITQSPKYLFRKEGQNVTLSCEQNLNHDAMYWYRQDPGQGLRLIYYSQIVNDFQKGDIAEGYSVSREKKESFPLTVTSAQKNPTAFYLCASRKAGTENSPLHFGNGTRLTVT.